The 4 T cell receptor beta chains presented below share a single source sample, sequenced in a study of breast tumors, draining lymph nodes, adjacent tissues. One entry per CDR3 protein, called by TCRdb with MiXCR from the multiplex PCR reads. The table includes approximately 22,000 distinct CDR3 sequences, roughly three fifths detected once. Sequencing input: tumor-adjacent breast tissue. These TCRs come from a female donor with breast cancer. Some clones in this sample may be carry-over from other donors' samples.

The chain couples TRBV6-6 to TRBJ2-3; 10 bases are a match to TRBD2. The CDR3 runs to 16 residues. Trimming removed 2 bases from V and 4 bases from J; junction bases left unmatched: 6. CDR1 and CDR2 from the germline V gene are MNHNY and SVGAGI (reference sequence). CDR3 nucleotide sequence: TGTGCCAGCAGTTACGGGTTAGCGGGGGGCCCAGATACGCAGTATTTT. It yields the protein CASSYGLAGGPDTQYF.

This clonotype was counted only a few times. The V and J genes are TRBV27 and TRBJ1-1, with D possibly being TRBD1 (5 bases). This CDR3 contains 15 residues. Deletions cut 5 bases from V and 4 bases from J, with 17 bases between. The germline CDR1 and CDR2 sequences are MNHEY and SMNVEV (reference sequence). As DNA, the CDR3 is TGTGCCAGCAGTGGGTTTGGGGGATACGGCACTGAAGCTTTCTTT. Translating it yields CASSGFGGYGTEAFF.

This clonotype was counted many times. This rearrangement joins TRBV18 to TRBJ1-1; the D is unclear. This CDR3 contains 13 residues. With 2 bases removed from V and 2 bases from J, the gap between germline ends came to 6 bases. Germline CDR1 is KGHSH and CDR2 is LQKENI. CDR3 residues: CASSPKGNTEAFF. CDR3 nucleotide sequence: TGTGCCAGCTCACCAAAGGGAAACACTGAAGCTTTCTTT.

In its sample, this clonotype was seen a few times. The limits of the CDR3 on the DNA are not certain, so only TCRdb's listed CDR3 is given. The chain is built from TRBV7-2 and TRBJ2-1; the table gives TRBD2 as D, unverified against the DNA. The CDR3 is 21 amino acids long, termini counted. In germline, CDR1 is SGHTA, CDR2 FQGNSA. Here the CDR3 reads CASSIYLCSVVYYLGEDEQFF.